This T cell receptor beta chain was profiled in a study of cytomegalovirus exposure and HLA in healthy donors. This CDR3 region has 13 residues. V was trimmed by 2 bases and J by 3 bases, leaving 8 bases between them. CDR1 is MNHEY and CDR2 is SVGAGI in the germline V gene. Study observations and caveats: Later analysis demonstrated an association between a missense DCLRE1C variant and TCR beta V- and J-gene trimming. Analysis performed later found over 15,000 TCR beta sequences associated with HLA alleles at 0.05 false discovery rate.

Likely unrecorded immune exposures existed in these nominally healthy donors. Primers: 60 Vbeta forward and 13 Jbeta reverse. Some clones are missing from TCRdb's copy, which holds only in-frame ones; the method was immunoSEQ multiplex PCR. The table lists 150,000 to 200,000 clones. For this clone: No antigen is known for it.

The sample was PBMCs. J is TRBJ2-7 and V is TRBV6-5, with D perhaps matching TRBD1 (6 bases). The clonotype originates from a boy aged 10-17 years in good health and CMV-seronegative. The CDR3 here is CASSYPQGYEQYF. The CDR3 nucleotides read TGTGCCAGCAGTTACCCACAGGGCTACGAGCAGTACTTC.